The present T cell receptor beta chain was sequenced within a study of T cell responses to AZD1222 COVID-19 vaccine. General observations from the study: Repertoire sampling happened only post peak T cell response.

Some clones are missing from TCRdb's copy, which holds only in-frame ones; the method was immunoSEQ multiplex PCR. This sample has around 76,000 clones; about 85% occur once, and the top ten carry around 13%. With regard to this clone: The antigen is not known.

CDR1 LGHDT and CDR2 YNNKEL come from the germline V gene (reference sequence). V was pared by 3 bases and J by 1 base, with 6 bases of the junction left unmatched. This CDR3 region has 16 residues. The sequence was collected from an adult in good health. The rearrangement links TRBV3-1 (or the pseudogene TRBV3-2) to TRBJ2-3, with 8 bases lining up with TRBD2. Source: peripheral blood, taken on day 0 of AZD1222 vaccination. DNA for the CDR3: TGTGCCAGCAGCCACACGGGGGGGTTGCGCACAGATACGCAGTATTTT. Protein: CASSHTGGLRTDTQYF.